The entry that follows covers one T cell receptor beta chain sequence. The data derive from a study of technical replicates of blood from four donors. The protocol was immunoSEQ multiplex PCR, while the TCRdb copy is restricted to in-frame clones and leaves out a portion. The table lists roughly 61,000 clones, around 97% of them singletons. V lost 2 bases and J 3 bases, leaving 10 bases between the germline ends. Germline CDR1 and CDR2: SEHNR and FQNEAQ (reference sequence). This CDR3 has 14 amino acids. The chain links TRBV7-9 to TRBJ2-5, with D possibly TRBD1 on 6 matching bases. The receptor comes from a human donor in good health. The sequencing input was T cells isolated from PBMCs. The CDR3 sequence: CASSLQGREETQYF. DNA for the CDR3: TGTGCCAGCAGCTTACAGGGGCGGGAAGAGACCCAGTACTTC.